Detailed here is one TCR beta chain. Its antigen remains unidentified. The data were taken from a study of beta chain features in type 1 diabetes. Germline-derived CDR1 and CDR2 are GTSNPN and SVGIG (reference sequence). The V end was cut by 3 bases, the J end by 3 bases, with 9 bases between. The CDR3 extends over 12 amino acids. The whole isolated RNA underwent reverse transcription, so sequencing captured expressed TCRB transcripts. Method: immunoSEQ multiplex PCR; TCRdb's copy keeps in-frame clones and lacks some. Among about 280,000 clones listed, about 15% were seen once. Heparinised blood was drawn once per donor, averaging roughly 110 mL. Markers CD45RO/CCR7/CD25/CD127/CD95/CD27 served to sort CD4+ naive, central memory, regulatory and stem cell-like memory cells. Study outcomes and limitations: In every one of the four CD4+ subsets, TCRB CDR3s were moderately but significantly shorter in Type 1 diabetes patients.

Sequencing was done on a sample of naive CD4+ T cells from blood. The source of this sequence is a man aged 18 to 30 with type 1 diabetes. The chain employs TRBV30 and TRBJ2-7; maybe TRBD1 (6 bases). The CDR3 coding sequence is TGTGCCTGGAGGGACAGTCTCTACGAGCAGTACTTC. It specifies CAWRDSLYEQYF.